This T cell receptor beta chain is from a study of blood T cell repertoires in COVID-19. Overall study context: The cDNA or gDNA used as material had been derived from T cells, B-cell-depleted T cells, or PBMCs.

The CDR3 has 14 residues. The V gene's germline CDR1 is MNHNY and CDR2 SVGAGI (reference sequence). V lost 8 bases to trimming and J lost 7 bases; unmatched junction nucleotides: 8. Per the original methods: For nucleated cells, counts were estimated from reference gene primer amplification. Here immunoSEQ multiplex PCR was the method, and the copy in TCRdb shows in-frame clones only, minus some. V and J calls and clone size are as listed in that table; D and trimming were resolved from the DNA. Here the sample spans 75,000 to 95,000 clones, 85% to 90% being singletons. Specimen: peripheral blood. The origin of this receptor is a human donor in a cohort sampled during active COVID-19. This sequence joins TRBV6-6 and TRBJ2-2; 9 nucleotides align to TRBD2. The CDR3 region is CASAGLALSGELFF. CDR3 in DNA: TGTGCCAGCGCGGGACTAGCCCTCAGCGGGGAGCTGTTTTTT.